This T cell receptor beta chain was identified during a study of T cell responses to AZD1222 COVID-19 vaccine. Across the study: Pooling was applied to second doses at about 4 or about 12 weeks. General observations from the study: Donors skewed white British and female; clonal diversity was possibly underestimated.

On this clone: Antigen: not known.

Sequencing used immunoSEQ multiplex PCR; TCRdb keeps in-frame clones, though not all of them. Of around 140,000 clones in the sample, more than 90% were seen once. J was trimmed by 12 bases and V by 4 bases; bases with no gene match: 5. The CDR3 totals 12 residues. Germline loops: CDR1 SEHNR, CDR2 FQNEAQ (reference sequence). The rearrangement joins TRBV7-9 to TRBJ2-1; 8 bases map to TRBD2. This TCR came from an adult in good health. The sample in question was peripheral blood, obtained on day 0 of AZD1222 vaccination. CDR3 coding DNA: TGTGCCAGCAGCTCCTCCGGGACTAGGCAGTTCTTC. Translating it yields CASSSSGTRQFF.